A selection of T cell receptor beta chains follows, all from one sample in a study of blood T cell repertoires in COVID-19. Generated by immunoSEQ multiplex PCR, the TCRdb table keeps only in-frame clones and is missing some. The sample shows 290,000 or so clones, roughly 89% of them seen only once. Sequencing was done on a sample of PBMCs or T cells enriched from blood (not recorded which). The receptors shown here come from a woman under 30 with acute COVID-19. The CDR3 runs from the conserved cysteine through the conserved F or W. D genes are given only for firm matches. Clone size is shown for a subset of rows, as once, few, many or a class of expanded clone.

clone_size,v_call,j_call,d_call,cdr3_nt,cdr3_aa
.,TRBV19,TRBJ2-1,.,TGTGCCAGTAGTATGGGCCGGGACCCAGGGGCCAATGAGCAGTTCTTC,CASSMGRDPGANEQFF
.,TRBV7-9,TRBJ2-5,.,TGTGCCAGCAGCTTAGTTACGGGGAGCTCCGAGACCCAGTACTTC,CASSLVTGSSETQYF
.,TRBV5-4,TRBJ2-1,TRBD2,TGTGCCAGCAGCTACAAGCGGGAGAGACACAATGAGCAGTTCTTC,CASSYKRERHNEQFF
.,TRBV11-2,TRBJ1-3,TRBD1,TGTGCCAGCAGCTCAGGACAGGGGAGTAGTGGAAACACCATATATTTT,CASSSGQGSSGNTIYF
few,TRBV7-2,TRBJ1-6,TRBD1,TGTGCCAGCAGCTTATGGGGACAGACTAATTCACCCCTCCACTTT,CASSLWGQTNSPLHF
.,TRBV7-9,TRBJ2-2,TRBD2,TGTGCCAGCAGTCCCAGACGACTAGCGGCGAACACCGGGGAGCTGTTTTTT,CASSPRRLAANTGELFF
.,TRBV4-2,TRBJ2-3,TRBD2,TGTGCCAGCAGCCAACTCGCCACTAGCGGGGGCGACACAGATACGCAGTATTTT,CASSQLATSGGDTDTQYF
.,TRBV2,TRBJ1-2,.,TGTGCCAGCAGCCAGGGGATGGGGTATGGCTACACCTTC,CASSQGMGYGYTF
.,TRBV6-1,TRBJ1-4,.,TGTGCCAGCAGTGATCGGGCAACTAATGAAAAACTGTTTTTT,CASSDRATNEKLFF
.,TRBV28,TRBJ1-2,TRBD1,TGTGCCAGCAGCCCCTTGGGGACAGGGTTTGGCTACACCTTC,CASSPLGTGFGYTF
.,TRBV12-5,TRBJ2-7,.,TGTGCTAGTGGTTTTTATGGTCAGGGCAACCGCTACGAGCAGTACTTC,CASGFYGQGNRYEQYF
.,TRBV5-1,TRBJ2-3,.,TGCGCCAGCAGCTTGGAGGGGAATACGCAGTATTTT,CASSLEGNTQYF
.,TRBV4-2,TRBJ2-7,TRBD2,TGTGCCAGCAGCCAAGTTTCTAGCGGGCGGGCCGGAGAGCAGTACTTC,CASSQVSSGRAGEQYF
once,TRBV7-9,TRBJ2-7,TRBD2,TGTGCCAGCAGCTTAGGACCTAGCGGGAGAATGGAGCAGTACTTC,CASSLGPSGRMEQYF
.,TRBV19,TRBJ2-7,.,TGTGCCAGTAGCTTCGATTTCGGAGCCTACGAGCAGTACTTC,CASSFDFGAYEQYF
.,TRBV27,TRBJ2-7,TRBD2,TGTGCCATCTCACGGGGGGTCTTAGGCGAGCAGTACTTC,CAISRGVLGEQYF
.,TRBV30,TRBJ2-7,TRBD2,TGTGCCTGCAGTAGCGGGAGGGCAAACGAGCAGTACTTC,CACSSGRANEQYF
once,TRBV18,TRBJ1-6,TRBD1,TGTGCCAGCTCACCTCGGACCCCAGGACAGGGCAATAATTCACCCCTCCACTTT,CASSPRTPGQGNNSPLHF
once,TRBV19,TRBJ1-5,.,TGTGCCAGTAGTCAGGGTTTGGATCAGCCCCAGCATTTT,CASSQGLDQPQHF
.,TRBV18,TRBJ2-7,.,TGTGCCAGCTCACCCGCCGGCGGCGGACTGATCTACGAGCAGTACTTC,CASSPAGGGLIYEQYF
.,TRBV7-9,TRBJ1-5,.,TGTGCCAGCAGCTTAGGTTCAGGGTATCAGCCCCAGCATTTT,CASSLGSGYQPQHF
once,TRBV10-3,TRBJ2-3,TRBD2,TGTGCCATCGAGGGTGGGACTAGGGACACAGATACGCAGTATTTT,CAIEGGTRDTDTQYF
.,TRBV18,TRBJ2-1,.,TGTGCCAGCTCACCACAGGGGTCCGACAATGAGCAGTTCTTC,CASSPQGSDNEQFF
.,TRBV24-1,TRBJ1-1,.,TGTGCCACCAGTGAACGCGGGATTCAGGCTTTCTTT,CATSERGIQAFF
few,TRBV6-5,TRBJ1-6,.,TGTGCCTGCCACCCGGTTAATAATTCACCCCTCCACTTT,CACHPVNNSPLHF
.,TRBV7-6,TRBJ2-3,TRBD2,TGTGCCAGCAGCTTAGGGACTAGCGACTTCGGAGATACGCAGTATTTT,CASSLGTSDFGDTQYF
.,TRBV10-3,TRBJ1-5,TRBD1,TGTGCCATCAGTGCGGGACAGGCAAACAATCAGCCCCAGCATTTT,CAISAGQANNQPQHF
.,TRBV28,TRBJ1-2,.,TGTGCCAGCTTCAGCGGGGCCAGCTCCCCTGATGGCTACACCTTC,CASFSGASSPDGYTF
.,TRBV11-3,TRBJ2-5,TRBD1,TGTGCCAGCAGCGGCGGGACAGGGTATGACCAGTACTTC,CASSGGTGYDQYF
.,TRBV15,TRBJ2-6,TRBD1,TGTGCCACCCAGGGGGAGAGCCTTTACATTACTTTC,CATQGESLYITF
.,TRBV10-1,TRBJ2-4,TRBD2,TGCGCCAGCAGTGAGGGGACTAGCGGGAGCGGGGCCAAAAACATTCAGTACTTC,CASSEGTSGSGAKNIQYF
.,TRBV30,TRBJ2-3,.,TGTGCCTGGAGATGGGGGGGCGCAGATACGCAGTATTTT,CAWRWGGADTQYF
.,TRBV27,TRBJ2-5,.,TGTGCCAGCAGTTCGGTCTCGCAAGAGACCCAGTACTTC,CASSSVSQETQYF
.,TRBV27,TRBJ1-4,.,TGTGCCAGCAGTTTATCCGCGACAGGCCCACGAAAACTGTTTTTT,CASSLSATGPRKLFF
.,TRBV27,TRBJ2-2,TRBD2,TGTGCCAGCAGTCCAGGGACTAGCGGCGGGGAGCTGTTTTTT,CASSPGTSGGELFF
.,TRBV29-1,TRBJ2-6,TRBD1,TGCAGCGTTAGGACAGGGCCCTCCAGCTCTGGGGCCAACGTCCTGACTTTC,CSVRTGPSSSGANVLTF
.,TRBV5-1,TRBJ2-7,TRBD1,TGCGCCAGCAGCGGGACAGGGAGCTCCTACGAGCAGTACTTC,CASSGTGSSYEQYF
.,TRBV29-1,TRBJ2-1,.,TGCAGCGTTGTGCCCCCTGACTTGGAGCAGTTCTTC,CSVVPPDLEQFF